What follows describes a single TCR beta chain. What it binds is not known. Orbital computed tomography and thyroid ultrasound, together with serum TRAb and thyroxine and clinical symptoms, were used for diagnoses. This specimen belongs to a study of T cells in Graves' hyperthyroidism and ophthalmopathy. RNA transcripts were the template for amplifying TCR beta CDR3 regions. HTBI primers were the set used in a first-round RT-PCR of the TCR CDR3. TCRdb passed the multiplex PCR reads through MiXCR, listing each CDR3 protein once. The repertoire holds roughly 500,000 distinct CDR3 sequences, with about half as singletons. The ends lost 7 bases at V and 1 base at J; junction bases unmatched: 10. The germline V gene encodes CDR1 SEHNR and CDR2 FQNEAQ (reference sequence). This CDR3 has 15 amino acids. Findings and limits, study-wide: Expanded thyroid clonotypes (above 0.001) were mostly also found in blood.

The chain carries TRBV7-9 and TRBJ2-7; TRBD1 agrees at 7 bases. The sequencing sample was made of peripheral blood or thyroid tissue (not recorded which). This receptor was identified in an adult woman with Graves' disease, either hyperthyroidism or ophthalmopathy (not recorded which). The CDR3 nucleotides read TGTGCCAGCACGATCAAACAGGGGTCATCCTACGAGCAGTACTTC. It translates to CASTIKQGSSYEQYF. The complete variable domain, with remaining parts taken from reference TRBV7-9 and TRBJ2-7, reads DTGVSQNPRHKITKRGQNVTFRCDPISEHNRLYWYRQTLGQGPEFLTYFQNEAQLEKSRLLSDRFSAERPKGSFSTLEIQRTEQGDSAMYLCASTIKQGSSYEQYFGPGTRLTVT.